The 3 T cell receptor beta chains reported below all come from one sample, sequenced in a study of cytomegalovirus exposure and HLA in healthy donors. Use of 60 Vbeta and 13 Jbeta primers characterized the PCR. The assay was immunoSEQ multiplex PCR, and TCRdb's table has in-frame clones only and misses some. Of some 160,000 clones listed, roughly four fifths are singletons. Sample: PBMCs. All receptors come from a woman aged 50 to 60 in good health and CMV-seronegative.

V gene TRBV5-6 combines with J gene TRBJ1-5; 8 bases align to TRBD1. The CDR3 loop spans 15 amino acids. J gave up 5 bases and V 1 base, and 5 bases lay outside the gene matches. Per the germline V gene, CDR1 is SGHDT and CDR2 is YYEEEE. The CDR3 loop is CASSLYRGIDQPQHF. Here the CDR3 DNA reads TGTGCCAGCAGCTTGTACAGGGGGATAGATCAGCCCCAGCATTTT. Complete variable domain (other parts from reference TRBV5-6 and TRBJ1-5): DAGVTQSPTHLIKTRGQQVTLRCSPKSGHDTVSWYQQALGQGPQFIFQYYEEEERQRGNFPDRFSGHQFPNYSSELNVNALLLGDSALYLCASSLYRGIDQPQHFGDGTRLSIL.

The chain uses TRBV6-1 and TRBJ2-7; maybe TRBD1 (6 bases). In germline, CDR1 is MNHNS, CDR2 SASEGT. V was shortened by 3 bases and J by 3 bases, with 12 bases between the two germline ends. CDR3 length: 14 amino acids. The CDR3 bases are TGTGCCAGCAGTGAGCAGGACAGCTACTACGAGCAGTACTTC. The encoded protein is CASSEQDSYYEQYF.

The chain is built from TRBV10-3 and TRBJ2-7, with TRBD2 matching 10 bases. The CDR3 is 15 residues long. V was pared by 6 bases and J by 6 bases, with 11 bases of the junction left unmatched. Germline values: CDR1 ENHRY, CDR2 SYGVKD. CDR3: CAIRVAGGDGGEQYF. The DNA of the CDR3 is TGTGCCATCAGGGTAGCGGGAGGCGATGGTGGCGAGCAGTACTTC.